This paragraph reports one T cell receptor beta chain. This sample was included in a study of OX40 agonist ivuxolimab in advanced cancers. TCRdb's copy holds only in-frame clones and misses some; the assay was immunoSEQ multiplex PCR. Among some 86,000 clones listed, about 85% were seen once. V lost 6 bases and J 0 bases, leaving 12 bases between the germline ends. The CDR3 has 15 amino acids. Germline-derived CDR1 and CDR2 are MNHEY and SVGAGI. This receptor was obtained from an adult with an advanced solid tumor such as melanoma, head and neck, liver or kidney cancer. Sequenced material: CD4+ or CD8+ T cells sorted from blood, taken in a trial of the OX40 agonist ivuxolimab. The V gene is TRBV6-5, the J gene TRBJ2-1, with D possibly matching TRBD2 (6 bases). Here the CDR3 DNA reads TGTGCCAGCAGGAAGGACTATAGCTCCTACAATGAGCAGTTCTTC. Translated: CASRKDYSSYNEQFF.